A single sample gave rise to the 22 T cell receptor beta chains below, sequenced in a study of blood T cell repertoires in COVID-19. Profiling relied on immunoSEQ multiplex PCR, and the TCRdb table lists in-frame clones only, not all of them. The table records about 76,000 clones, under 95% of them present only once. Sequencing was performed on peripheral blood. All receptors derive from a human donor in a cohort sampled during active COVID-19.

This sequence joins TRBV7-9 and TRBJ2-7; 8 bases are shared with TRBD1. V lost 5 bases and J lost 3; bases outside the gene matches: 12. The CDR3 contains 16 residues. CDR1 and CDR2 from the germline V gene are SEHNR and FQNEAQ (reference sequence). The CDR3 loop is CASSPPGQGTGYEQYF. In nucleotides, the CDR3 is TGTGCCAGCAGCCCCCCCGGACAGGGAACGGGCTACGAGCAGTACTTC.

The V gene is TRBV4-3, the J gene TRBJ2-2, with D possibly being TRBD1 (5 bases). Germline CDR1 LGHNA, CDR2 YSLEER. The CDR3 consists of 15 residues. Trimming removed 2 bases from V and 3 bases from J, with 10 bases in between. CDR3 protein: CASSQRAGYTGELFF. DNA of the CDR3: TGCGCCAGCAGCCAACGCGCAGGGTACACCGGGGAGCTGTTTTTT.

This clone appeared once. The chain employs TRBV2 and TRBJ2-5; 10 bases are shared with TRBD2. Trimming removed 11 bases from V and 5 bases from J; junction bases left unmatched: 14. This CDR3 spans 15 amino acids. Germline CDR1 SNHLY, CDR2 FYNNEI. In nucleotides, the CDR3 is TGTGCCTTAGCGGGGGGCCCTAAGGTCAAGGAGACCCAGTACTTC. Encoded protein: CALAGGPKVKETQYF.

This clone is a singleton in its sample. The CDR3 bases are TGTGCCAGCAGCTTAGCAGCTTCCAGGGGGGATCACTACGAGCAGTACTTC. Its translation: CASSLAASRGDHYEQYF. V is TRBV11-2 and J is TRBJ2-7; D possibly corresponds to TRBD1 (7 bases). With 1 base removed from V and 3 bases from J, the gap between germline ends came to 19 bases. The CDR3 length is 17 residues. CDR1 is SGHAT, CDR2 FQNNGV, per germline. Variable domain in full (rest from reference TRBV11-2 and TRBJ2-7): EAGVAQSPRYKIIEKRQSVAFWCNPISGHATLYWYQQILGQGPKLLIQFQNNGVVDDSQLPKDRFSAERLKGVDSTLKIQPAKLEDSAVYLCASSLAASRGDHYEQYFGPGTRLTVT.

The J gene is TRBJ2-1, the V gene TRBV7-2, with a possible D match to TRBD1 (6 bases). The CDR3 is 16 residues long. The ends were cut back, 7 bases at V and 0 bases at J, with 16 bases in the middle. The germline V gene has CDR1 SGHTA and CDR2 FQGNSA. The CDR3 is CASIERVGASYNEQFF. CDR3 bases: TGTGCCAGCATCGAAAGGGTGGGGGCCTCCTACAATGAGCAGTTCTTC.

The V and J genes are TRBV6-4 and TRBJ2-3; D is undetermined. From germline, CDR1 is MRHNA and CDR2 SNTAGT. The CDR3 extends over 13 amino acids. V gave up 2 bases and J gave up 10 bases, with 13 bases separating them. This CDR3 reads CASSDDYYGAQYF. CDR3 coding DNA: TGTGCCAGCAGTGACGATTACTATGGCGCGCAGTATTTT.

This rearrangement joins TRBV19 to TRBJ2-1; unclear D gene. From germline, CDR1 is LNHDA and CDR2 SQIVND (reference sequence). CDR3 size: 13 residues. Trimming cost V 5 bases and J 2 bases, with 7 bases left between them. CDR3 sequence: CASSRVPYNEQFF. For the CDR3, the DNA is TGTGCCAGTAGTCGAGTGCCCTACAATGAGCAGTTCTTC. Full variable domain (missing parts from reference TRBV19 and TRBJ2-1): DGGITQSPKYLFRKEGQNVTLSCEQNLNHDAMYWYRQDPGQGLRLIYYSQIVNDFQKGDIAEGYSVSREKKESFPLTVTSAQKNPTAFYLCASSRVPYNEQFFGPGTRLTVL.

V usage is TRBV7-2 and J usage is TRBJ2-7, with TRBD2 identical over 8 bases. Germline-derived CDR1 and CDR2 are SGHTA and FQGNSA. With V trimmed by 0 bases and J by 2 bases, 12 bases remained unmatched. This CDR3 has 18 amino acids. CDR3 nucleotide sequence: TGTGCCAGCAGCTTAGCGTCCGTAACTAGCGGTCCTCCCTACGAGCAGTACTTC. It encodes CASSLASVTSGPPYEQYF.

The DNA of the CDR3 is TGTGCCAGTAGTGGGTTGAGGCATCAGCCCCAGCATTTT. Translation: CASSGLRHQPQHF. The chain combines TRBV19 with TRBJ1-5; D not resolved. The CDR3 spans 13 residues. V gave up 5 bases and J gave up 5 bases, with 10 bases separating them. Germline CDR1 LNHDA, CDR2 SQIVND (reference sequence). Combining the CDR3 with reference TRBV19 and TRBJ1-5 gives the whole variable domain DGGITQSPKYLFRKEGQNVTLSCEQNLNHDAMYWYRQDPGQGLRLIYYSQIVNDFQKGDIAEGYSVSREKKESFPLTVTSAQKNPTAFYLCASSGLRHQPQHFGDGTRLSIL.

The rearrangement uses TRBV7-2 and TRBJ1-2; 8 bases are shared with TRBD1. V shed 5 bases, J shed 3 bases, and the junction held 5 bases outside the gene matches. The CDR3 extends over 14 amino acids. CDR1 and CDR2 from the germline V gene are SGHTA and FQGNSA. Here the CDR3 DNA reads TGTGCCAGCAGCCTCAACAGGGGGGACTATGGCTACACCTTC. It yields the protein CASSLNRGDYGYTF.

In DNA, the CDR3 is TGTGCCAGCAGCCAAGATGAGCGTGGCTACACCTTC. Translated: CASSQDERGYTF. The rearrangement links TRBV3-1 (or the pseudogene TRBV3-2) to TRBJ1-2; D is undetermined. Trimming removed 0 bases at V and 7 bases at J, with 6 bases between. The CDR3 is 12 amino acids. The germline gives CDR1 LGHDT, CDR2 YNNKEL (reference sequence).

The chain has TRBV7-2 and TRBJ1-3, with 7 bases lining up with TRBD1. V was pared by 5 bases and J by 2 bases, with 6 bases of the junction left unmatched. CDR3 size: 15 residues. Looked up from germline, CDR1 is SGHTA and CDR2 is FQGNSA. The CDR3 region has the DNA TGTGCCAGCAGCCTAGGGACAGCTGCTGGAAACACCATATATTTT. Translating it yields CASSLGTAAGNTIYF.

The chain recombines TRBV4-3 with TRBJ2-5; the D gene is possibly TRBD2 (7 bases). CDR1 LGHNA and CDR2 YSLEER come from the germline V gene. V was trimmed by 2 bases and J by 5 bases, leaving 15 bases between them. This CDR3 region has 15 residues. The CDR3 DNA sequence: TGCGCCAGCAGCCAAATCGGGGGGCTTGAGGAGACCCAGTACTTC. Its translation: CASSQIGGLEETQYF.

The chain uses TRBV5-1 and TRBJ2-5, with 8 bases aligning to TRBD1. This CDR3 region has 14 residues. Unmatched junction bases numbered 7, after V lost 5 bases and J lost 4 bases. Germline CDR1 SGHRS, CDR2 YFSETQ. The CDR3 DNA reads as TGCGCCAGCAGTAAAGGACAGGGCAGAGAGACCCAGTACTTC. It specifies CASSKGQGRETQYF.

The rearrangement joins TRBV6-2 or TRBV6-3 to TRBJ2-4; the match to TRBD1 covers 9 bases. The V segment lost 4 bases and the J segment 3 bases; nucleotides outside the gene matches: 7. The CDR3 totals 16 residues. Looked up from germline, CDR1 is MNHEY and CDR2 is SVGEGT. The CDR3 region is CASSLPGQGVKNIQYF. CDR3 DNA sequence: TGTGCCAGCAGTTTACCGGGACAGGGTGTCAAAAACATTCAGTACTTC.

The chain joins TRBV14 to TRBJ1-6, with 7 bases aligning to TRBD1. The germline V gene has CDR1 SGHDN and CDR2 FVKESK. CDR3 length: 16 amino acids. J lost 3 bases, V lost 4 bases, and 6 bases had no gene match. In nucleotides, the CDR3 is TGTGCCAGCAGCCGAACGACAGGGAACTATAATTCACCCCTCCACTTT. This codes for CASSRTTGNYNSPLHF. The full variable domain, its missing parts supplied by reference TRBV14 and TRBJ1-6, is EAGVTQFPSHSVIEKGQTVTLRCDPISGHDNLYWYRRVMGKEIKFLLHFVKESKQDESGMPNNRFLAERTGGTYSTLKVQPAELEDSGVYFCASSRTTGNYNSPLHFGNGTRLTVT.

The chain uses TRBV5-6 and TRBJ1-4, with D possibly matching TRBD1 (5 bases). The V end was cut by 4 bases, the J end by 0 bases, with 13 bases between. The V gene's germline CDR1 is SGHDT and CDR2 YYEEEE. The CDR3 sequence is 16 residues long. CDR3 loop: CASSNRYTTTNEKLFF. CDR3 sequence (DNA): TGTGCCAGCAGCAACAGGTACACAACAACTAATGAAAAACTGTTTTTT.

The chain links TRBV19 to TRBJ2-1; 8 nucleotides match TRBD2. Germline loops: CDR1 LNHDA, CDR2 SQIVND (reference sequence). This CDR3 contains 16 residues. Trimming removed 5 bases from V and 1 base from J; junction bases left unmatched: 7. The CDR3 loop is CASSSLSGESYNEQFF. For the CDR3, the DNA is TGTGCCAGTAGTTCTCTTAGCGGGGAATCCTACAATGAGCAGTTCTTC.

The chain uses TRBV21-1 and TRBJ2-1; the D call in the table, TRBD2, was not verified against the DNA. TRBV21-1 constitutes a pseudogene. The CDR3 extends over 14 amino acids. For the CDR3, the DNA is TGTGCCAGCATTCCGAGGAGGTCCTACAATGAGCAGTTCTTC. As protein: CASIPRRSYNEQFF.

The chain is built from TRBV11-2 and TRBJ1-2; possible D gene TRBD1, 6 bases. Deletions cut 0 bases from V and 7 bases from J, with 9 bases between. The germline V gene encodes CDR1 SGHAT and CDR2 FQNNGV. The CDR3 contains 13 residues. This CDR3 is CASSLEGASGYTF. The CDR3 nucleotides are TGTGCCAGCAGCTTAGAGGGGGCAAGTGGCTACACCTTC.

The chain combines TRBV2 with TRBJ1-2; D is unresolved. This CDR3 is built from 14 residues. CDR1 is SNHLY, CDR2 FYNNEI, per germline. The V and J ends lost 5 bases and 4 bases respectively, with 14 bases between them. In DNA, the CDR3 is TGTGCCAGCAGTAGGAACCTCGGGAGCTATGGCTACACCTTC. It translates to CASSRNLGSYGYTF.

V is TRBV5-1 and J is TRBJ2-1, with 11 bases fitting TRBD2. Germline V lookup: CDR1 SGHRS, CDR2 YFSETQ. V lost 4 bases and J lost 7; bases outside the gene matches: 4. The length of the CDR3 is 14 residues. CDR3 protein: CASSPRTSGNEQFF. CDR3 coding DNA: TGCGCCAGCAGCCCGAGGACTAGCGGGAATGAGCAGTTCTTC.